Following are 15 T cell receptor beta chains from one sample sequenced in a study of type 1 and type 2 diabetes patients. The PCR template was genomic DNA. The TCR beta CDR3 region was amplified using 30 forward and 13 reverse primers. TCRdb re-derived calls from the multiplex PCR reads in MiXCR, one entry per CDR3 protein. This table has about 270,000 distinct CDR3 sequences, over 45% appearing once. Specimen: peripheral blood mononuclear cells (PBMCs). These receptor sequences come from a man between 18 and 35 years old with type 2 diabetes.

The chain links TRBV20-1 to TRBJ2-5; D is unresolved. Germline loops: CDR1 DFQATT, CDR2 SNEGSKA (reference sequence). This CDR3 is built from 13 residues. V dropped 4 bases and J dropped 5 bases, with 14 bases sitting between them. CDR3 in amino acids: CSAKENLRETQYF. CDR3 DNA sequence: TGCAGTGCTAAGGAGAACCTGCGGGAGACCCAGTACTTC.

Concerning this clonotype: A read error may explain this, as a much larger clone is one base away. The rearrangement uses TRBV12-3 or TRBV12-4 and TRBJ1-1, with D possibly being TRBD1 (6 bases). V was trimmed by 6 bases and J by 0 bases, leaving 8 bases between them. CDR3 length: 13 residues. CDR3 region: CASRGQLNTEAFF. The CDR3 bases are TGTGCCAGCAGAGGACAGCTGAACACTGAAGCTTTCTTT.

The chain couples TRBV5-6 to TRBJ2-7, with D hard to call. The CDR3 is 14 residues long. The V and J ends lost 0 bases and 4 bases respectively, with 11 bases between them. Germline V gene data show CDR1 as SGHDT and CDR2 as YYEEEE. The DNA for the CDR3 is TGTGCCAGCAGCTTGGCTGAGCAGGAATACGAGCAGTACTTC. Amino acid sequence: CASSLAEQEYEQYF. The variable domain in full, completed from reference TRBV5-6 and TRBJ2-7, reads DAGVTQSPTHLIKTRGQQVTLRCSPKSGHDTVSWYQQALGQGPQFIFQYYEEEERQRGNFPDRFSGHQFPNYSSELNVNALLLGDSALYLCASSLAEQEYEQYFGPGTRLTVT.

This clonotype appeared a single time. This chain uses TRBV7-8 with TRBJ2-5; D possibly uses TRBD1 or TRBD2 (5 bases each). Deletions cut 8 bases from V and 5 bases from J, with 9 bases between. Germline CDR1 SGHVS, CDR2 FQNEAQ. This CDR3 region has 11 residues. The CDR3 bases are TGTGCCAGCGGGACGGGGGAGACCCAGTACTTC. It codes for CASGTGETQYF.

V gene TRBV2 combines with J gene TRBJ2-4; D possibly corresponds to TRBD2 (7 bases). The CDR3 is 17 residues long. The ends were cut back, 7 bases at V and 0 bases at J, with 19 bases in the middle. In germline, CDR1 is SNHLY, CDR2 FYNNEI. The CDR3 DNA follows: TGTGCCAGCATTCACTTGATGGGGGGGCTAGCCAAAAACATTCAGTACTTC. Translation gives CASIHLMGGLAKNIQYF. The full variable domain, in which reference TRBV2 and TRBJ2-4 provide the parts outside the CDR3, is EPEVTQTPSHQVTQMGQEVILRCVPISNHLYFYWYRQILGQKVEFLVSFYNNEISEKSEIFDDQFSVERPDGSNFTLKIRSTKLEDSAMYFCASIHLMGGLAKNIQYFGAGTRLSVL.

In its sample, this clonotype was seen many times. The genes are TRBV10-3 and TRBJ2-5, with D uncertain. The CDR3 contains 16 residues. Germline values: CDR1 ENHRY, CDR2 SYGVKD. Trimming took 0 bases from V and 5 from J, leaving 16 bases between them. The CDR3 bases are TGTGCCATCAGTGAGTCGACATGGACCACGGCGGAGACCCAGTACTTC. It encodes CAISESTWTTAETQYF.

The chain uses TRBV10-3 and TRBJ2-3, with D maybe TRBD2 (6 bases). Trimming shortened V by 6 bases and J by 3 bases, and 10 bases separated the two germline ends. CDR1 and CDR2 from the germline V gene are ENHRY and SYGVKD. The CDR3 sequence is 13 residues long. CDR3 residues: CAIREGGTDTQYF. The CDR3 DNA reads TGTGCCATCAGGGAGGGTGGTACAGATACGCAGTATTTT.

The chain joins TRBV4-1 to TRBJ2-7; 7 bases fit TRBD1. This CDR3 spans 14 amino acids. V lost 4 bases, J lost 2 bases, and 5 bases stayed unmatched. Per the germline V gene, CDR1 is MGHRA and CDR2 is YSYEKL. The CDR3, as DNA: TGCGCCAGCAGCCTGGACAGGCCCCCCTACGAGCAGTACTTC. Amino acids: CASSLDRPPYEQYF.

This clonotype appeared a few times. The chain carries TRBV12-3 or TRBV12-4 and TRBJ2-7; maybe TRBD1 (6 bases). Trimming took 3 bases from V and 2 from J, leaving 11 bases between them. The CDR3 sequence is 14 residues long. The CDR3 reads CASSLRGGTYEQYF. DNA of the CDR3: TGTGCCAGCAGTTTGAGAGGGGGAACCTACGAGCAGTACTTC.

The chain recombines TRBV5-6 with TRBJ1-2; 8 bases are shared with TRBD1. This CDR3 contains 14 residues. Unmatched junction bases numbered 8, after V lost 6 bases and J lost 4 bases. CDR1 and CDR2 from the germline V gene are SGHDT and YYEEEE. CDR3 protein: CASKTDREIYGYTF. CDR3 in DNA: TGTGCCAGCAAAACGGACAGGGAAATCTATGGCTACACCTTC.

At least ten counts were recorded for this clonotype. The chain uses TRBV2 and TRBJ2-5, with TRBD2 as a possible D gene (5 bases). The germline V and J ends were trimmed by 4 bases and 0 bases, with 9 bases remaining between them. Germline CDR1 reads SNHLY; CDR2 reads FYNNEI. The CDR3 length is 14 residues. In DNA form, the CDR3 reads TGTGCCAGCAGTGTGTGGGGAGACCAAGAGACCCAGTACTTC. Protein: CASSVWGDQETQYF.

The V call is TRBV5-4, the J call TRBJ1-1; D not resolved. V was clipped by 4 bases and J by 1 base, with 11 bases between them. Germline V gene sequence: CDR1 SGHNT, CDR2 YYREEE (reference sequence). The CDR3 consists of 14 residues. The CDR3 loop is CASSQGDANTEAFF. The DNA of the CDR3 is TGTGCCAGCAGCCAAGGAGACGCGAACACTGAAGCTTTCTTT.

The J gene is TRBJ2-1, the V gene TRBV10-3; D gene uncertain. There are 12 residues in the CDR3. Germline V gene sequence: CDR1 ENHRY, CDR2 SYGVKD. The ends were cut back, 0 bases at V and 9 bases at J, with 6 bases in the middle. This CDR3 is CAISESEREQFF. CDR3 nucleotide sequence: TGTGCCATCAGTGAGTCCGAACGTGAGCAGTTCTTC.

The CDR3 loop reads CASSAGTSGVGETQYF. The CDR3 bases are TGTGCCAGCAGCGCCGGGACTAGCGGGGTGGGGGAGACCCAGTACTTC. V usage is TRBV7-6 and J usage is TRBJ2-5; 13 nucleotides agree with TRBD2. In germline, CDR1 is SGHVS, CDR2 FNYEAQ. Trimming cost V 5 bases and J 5 bases; bases outside gene matches: 8. This CDR3 spans 16 amino acids.

The chain couples TRBV10-1 to TRBJ2-3; perhaps TRBD1 as D (6 bases). Germline V gene data show CDR1 as WNHNN and CDR2 as SYGVQD (reference sequence). V was clipped by 9 bases and J by 6 bases, with 25 bases between them. The CDR3 consists of 16 residues. The CDR3 region has the DNA TGCGCCAGAGCGTTCTCCAAGGGGGTCCCTCCTGATACGCAGTATTTT. This sequence encodes CARAFSKGVPPDTQYF.